The source of this T cell receptor beta chain is a study of T cell repertoires in cytomegalovirus infection. TCRdb used MiXCR to reprocess the reads, holding one entry per CDR3 protein. The profile shows 740,000 or so distinct CDR3 sequences, about 40% of them singletons. There are 14 residues in the CDR3. V lost 1 base to trimming and J lost 6 bases, with 11 bases between them. Germline lookup yields CDR1 SNHLY and CDR2 FYNNEI. The sequence was obtained from a human donor in good health (CMV status not recorded). Some clones in this sample may be carry-over from other donors' samples. The gene calls are TRBV2 and TRBJ2-3; D remains unclear. Sequenced material: PBMCs. The DNA for the CDR3 is TGTGCCAGCAGTGAAGGTACGGCCCCGGATACGCAGTATTTT. Encoded protein: CASSEGTAPDTQYF.